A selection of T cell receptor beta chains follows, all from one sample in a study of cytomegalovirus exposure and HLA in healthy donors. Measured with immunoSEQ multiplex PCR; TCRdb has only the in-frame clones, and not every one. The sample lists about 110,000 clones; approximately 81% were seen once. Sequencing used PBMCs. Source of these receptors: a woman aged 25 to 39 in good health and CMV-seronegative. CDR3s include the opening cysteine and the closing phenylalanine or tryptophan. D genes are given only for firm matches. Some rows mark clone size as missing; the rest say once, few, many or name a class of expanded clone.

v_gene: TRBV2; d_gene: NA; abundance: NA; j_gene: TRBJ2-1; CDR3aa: CASRPDSHNEQFF; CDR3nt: TGTGCCAGCAGGCCTGACAGTCACAATGAGCAGTTCTTC
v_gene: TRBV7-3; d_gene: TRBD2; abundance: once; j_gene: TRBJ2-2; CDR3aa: CASSLAPLAGSTGELFF; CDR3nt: TGTGCCAGCAGCCTAGCCCCTCTAGCGGGAAGTACCGGGGAGCTGTTTTTT
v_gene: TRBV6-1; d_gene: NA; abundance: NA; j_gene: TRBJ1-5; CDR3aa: CASSGTEESNQPQHF; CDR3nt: TGTGCCAGCAGTGGGACAGAGGAAAGCAATCAGCCCCAGCATTTT
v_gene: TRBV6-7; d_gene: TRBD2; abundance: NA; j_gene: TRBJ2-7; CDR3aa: CATRISREGSHEQYF; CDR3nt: TGTGCCACCCGGATTTCGCGGGAGGGCAGCCACGAGCAGTACTTC
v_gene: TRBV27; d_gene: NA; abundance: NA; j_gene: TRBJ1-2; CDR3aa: CASSLGGANYGYTF; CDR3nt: TGTGCCAGCAGCCTCGGGGGGGCTAACTATGGCTACACCTTC
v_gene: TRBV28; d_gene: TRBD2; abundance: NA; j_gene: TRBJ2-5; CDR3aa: CASSTAPAGEWETQYF; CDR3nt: TGTGCCAGCAGTACCGCCCCCGCGGGGGAGTGGGAGACCCAGTACTTC
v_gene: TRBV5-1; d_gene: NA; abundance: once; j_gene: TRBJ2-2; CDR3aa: CASSRTEAGELFF; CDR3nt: TGCGCCAGCAGCAGAACAGAAGCCGGGGAGCTGTTTTTT
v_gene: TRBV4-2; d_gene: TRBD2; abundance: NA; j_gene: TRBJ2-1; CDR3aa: CASSPRAGGYNEQFF; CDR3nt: TGTGCCAGCAGCCCCCGAGCGGGAGGCTACAATGAGCAGTTCTTC
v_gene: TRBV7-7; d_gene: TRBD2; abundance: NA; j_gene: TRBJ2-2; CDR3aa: CASSTGLAVNTGELFF; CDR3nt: TGTGCTAGCAGCACAGGACTAGCGGTAAACACCGGGGAGCTGTTTTTT
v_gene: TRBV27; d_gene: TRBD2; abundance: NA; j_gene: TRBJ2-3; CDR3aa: CASRRGGVDTQYF; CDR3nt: TGTGCCAGCAGACGGGGAGGGGTAGATACGCAGTATTTT
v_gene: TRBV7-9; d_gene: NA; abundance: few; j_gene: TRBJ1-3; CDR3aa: CASSLIFSGAVAGNTIYF; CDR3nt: TGTGCCAGCAGCTTAATTTTCTCAGGGGCCGTGGCTGGAAACACCATATATTTT
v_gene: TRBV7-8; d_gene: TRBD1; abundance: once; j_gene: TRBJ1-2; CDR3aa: CASSRGVWDRGRSYGYTF; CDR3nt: TGTGCCAGCAGCAGGGGGGTTTGGGACAGGGGGCGAAGCTATGGCTACACCTTC
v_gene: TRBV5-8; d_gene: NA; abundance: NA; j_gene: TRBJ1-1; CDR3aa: CASSWSGVTEAFF; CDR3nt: TGTGCCAGCAGCTGGTCGGGGGTCACTGAAGCTTTCTTT
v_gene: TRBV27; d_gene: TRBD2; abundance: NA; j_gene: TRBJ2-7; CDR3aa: CASSKLANPYEQYF; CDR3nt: TGTGCCAGCAGTAAACTAGCGAACCCCTACGAGCAGTACTTC
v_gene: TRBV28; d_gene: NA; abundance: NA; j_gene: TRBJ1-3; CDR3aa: CASSPGPKGGNTIYF; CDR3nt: TGTGCCAGCAGTCCAGGGCCCAAGGGTGGAAACACCATATATTTT